The subject of this entry is one T cell receptor beta chain. An end of the junction differs from the germline gene, which may be a read error. This record comes from a study of blood T cell repertoires in COVID-19. Across the whole study: Some COVID-19 samples were acute and others convalescent; all came from the United States, Italy and Spain. PBMCs, B-cell-depleted T cells, or T cells were the source of the cDNA or gDNA that made up the material.

Per the study methods: Estimates of nucleated cell counts were drawn from the amplification of reference gene primers. Sequencing was performed with immunoSEQ multiplex PCR; in TCRdb, only in-frame clones are kept and a portion is missing. Clone size and V and J calls were adopted from that table, with D and trimming inferred from the DNA. The sample comprises about 74,000 clones, approximately 85% of which are singletons, and 30% to 45% rests with the top ten. From germline, CDR1 is SGHRS and CDR2 YFSETQ. CDR3 length: 15 amino acids. The V gene is TRBV5-1, the J gene TRBJ1-1, with 10 bases that match TRBD1. Sequenced material: peripheral blood. The source is a man in his sixties or seventies with acute or convalescent COVID-19. In DNA, the CDR3 is TGCGCCAGCAGTTTGGCCGGGACAGGGGTCGCTGAAGCTTTCTTT. This gives the protein CASSLAGTGVAEAFF.